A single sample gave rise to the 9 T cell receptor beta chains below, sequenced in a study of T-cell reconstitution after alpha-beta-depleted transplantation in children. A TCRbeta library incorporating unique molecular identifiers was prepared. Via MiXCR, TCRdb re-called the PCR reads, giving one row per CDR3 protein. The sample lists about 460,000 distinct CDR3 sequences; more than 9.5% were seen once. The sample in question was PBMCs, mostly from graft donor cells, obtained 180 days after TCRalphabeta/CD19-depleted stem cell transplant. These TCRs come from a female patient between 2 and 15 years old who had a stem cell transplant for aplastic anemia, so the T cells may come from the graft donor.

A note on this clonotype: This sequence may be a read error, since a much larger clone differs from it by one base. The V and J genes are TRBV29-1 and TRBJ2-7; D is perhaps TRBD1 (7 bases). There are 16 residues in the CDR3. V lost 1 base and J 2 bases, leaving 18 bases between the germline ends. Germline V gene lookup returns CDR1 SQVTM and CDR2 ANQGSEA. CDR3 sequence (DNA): TGCAGCGTTGAAGTCCTCCAGGGGGGCAAGACCTACGAGCAGTACTTC. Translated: CSVEVLQGGKTYEQYF.

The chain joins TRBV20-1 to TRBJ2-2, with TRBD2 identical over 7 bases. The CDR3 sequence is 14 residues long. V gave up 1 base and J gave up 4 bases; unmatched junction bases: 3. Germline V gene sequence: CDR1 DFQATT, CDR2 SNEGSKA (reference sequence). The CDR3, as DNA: TGCAGTGCTAGAGTGGGCGGGAGCACCGGGGAGCTGTTTTTT. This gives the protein CSARVGGSTGELFF.

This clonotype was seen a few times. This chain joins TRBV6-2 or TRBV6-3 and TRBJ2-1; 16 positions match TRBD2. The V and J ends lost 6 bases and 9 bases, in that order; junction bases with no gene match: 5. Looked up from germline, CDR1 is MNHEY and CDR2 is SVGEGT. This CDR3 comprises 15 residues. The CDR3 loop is CASSLGLAGGSEQFF. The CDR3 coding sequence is TGTGCCAGCAGCCTGGGACTAGCGGGAGGGAGTGAGCAGTTCTTC.

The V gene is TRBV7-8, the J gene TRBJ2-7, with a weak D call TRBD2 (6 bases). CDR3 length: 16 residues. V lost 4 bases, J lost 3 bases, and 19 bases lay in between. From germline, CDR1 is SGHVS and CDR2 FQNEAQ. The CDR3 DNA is TGTGCCAGCAGCTCCCCGCGGGGTTCGATGGACTACGAGCAGTACGTC. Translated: CASSSPRGSMDYEQYV.

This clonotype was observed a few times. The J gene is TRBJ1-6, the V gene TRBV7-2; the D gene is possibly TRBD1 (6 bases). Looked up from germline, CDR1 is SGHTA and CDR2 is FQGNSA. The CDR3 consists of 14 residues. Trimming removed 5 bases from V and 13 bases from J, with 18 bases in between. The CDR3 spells CASSLLIGGDPLHF. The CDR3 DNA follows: TGTGCCAGCAGCCTCCTCATCGGGGGCGATCCCCTCCACTTT.

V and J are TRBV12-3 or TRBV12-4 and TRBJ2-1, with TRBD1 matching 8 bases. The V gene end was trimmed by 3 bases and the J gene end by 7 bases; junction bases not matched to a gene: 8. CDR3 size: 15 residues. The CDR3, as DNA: TGTGCCAGCAGTTTGCGCAGGGGGCTAGGGAATGAGCAGTTCTTC. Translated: CASSLRRGLGNEQFF.

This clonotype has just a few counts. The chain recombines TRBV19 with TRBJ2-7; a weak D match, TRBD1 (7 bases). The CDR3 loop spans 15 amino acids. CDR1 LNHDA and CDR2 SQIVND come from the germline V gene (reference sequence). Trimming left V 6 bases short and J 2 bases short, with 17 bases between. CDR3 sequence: CASRGVGGQPYEQYF. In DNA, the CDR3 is TGTGCCAGTAGAGGTGTGGGGGGACAGCCCTACGAGCAGTACTTC.

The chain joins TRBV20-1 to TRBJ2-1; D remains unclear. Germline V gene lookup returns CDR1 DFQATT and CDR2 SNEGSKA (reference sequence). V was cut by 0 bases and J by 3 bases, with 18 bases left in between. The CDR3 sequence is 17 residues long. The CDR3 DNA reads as TGCAGTGCTAGAGATGGAAAGGACGGGCCGTTCTACAATGAGCAGTTCTTC. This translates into CSARDGKDGPFYNEQFF.

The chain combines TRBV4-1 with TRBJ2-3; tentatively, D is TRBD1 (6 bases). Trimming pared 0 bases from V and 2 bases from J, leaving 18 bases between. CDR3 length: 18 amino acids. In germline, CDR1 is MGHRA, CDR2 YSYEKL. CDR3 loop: CASSQEGAVEWATDTQYF. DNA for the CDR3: TGCGCCAGCAGCCAAGAGGGGGCAGTCGAATGGGCCACAGATACGCAGTATTTT.